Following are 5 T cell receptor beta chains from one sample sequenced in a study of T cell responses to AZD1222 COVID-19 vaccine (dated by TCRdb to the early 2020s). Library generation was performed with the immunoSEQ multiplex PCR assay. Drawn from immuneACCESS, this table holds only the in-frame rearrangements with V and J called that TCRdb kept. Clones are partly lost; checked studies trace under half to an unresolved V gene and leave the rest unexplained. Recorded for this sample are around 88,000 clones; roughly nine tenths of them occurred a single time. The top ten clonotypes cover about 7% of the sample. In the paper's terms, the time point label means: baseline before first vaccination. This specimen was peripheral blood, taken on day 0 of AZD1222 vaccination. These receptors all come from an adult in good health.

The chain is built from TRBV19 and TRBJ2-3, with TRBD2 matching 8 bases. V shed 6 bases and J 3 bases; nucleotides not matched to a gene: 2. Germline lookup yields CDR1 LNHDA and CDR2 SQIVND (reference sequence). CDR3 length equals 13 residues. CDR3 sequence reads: CASRLAGTDTQYF. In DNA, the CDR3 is TGTGCCAGTAGATTAGCGGGGACAGATACGCAGTATTTT.

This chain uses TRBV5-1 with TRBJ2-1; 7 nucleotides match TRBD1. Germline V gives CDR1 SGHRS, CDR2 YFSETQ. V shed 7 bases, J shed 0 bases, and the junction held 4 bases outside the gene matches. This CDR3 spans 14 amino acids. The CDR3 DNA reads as TGCGCCAGCCAGACAGGGAGCTCCTACAATGAGCAGTTCTTC. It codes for CASQTGSSYNEQFF.

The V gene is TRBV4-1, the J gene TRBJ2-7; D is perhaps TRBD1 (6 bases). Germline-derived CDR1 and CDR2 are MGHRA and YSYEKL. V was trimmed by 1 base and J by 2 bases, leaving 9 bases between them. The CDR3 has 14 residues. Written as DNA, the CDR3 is TGCGCCAGCAGCCAAGTCACAGGGACCTACGAGCAGTACTTC. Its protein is CASSQVTGTYEQYF.

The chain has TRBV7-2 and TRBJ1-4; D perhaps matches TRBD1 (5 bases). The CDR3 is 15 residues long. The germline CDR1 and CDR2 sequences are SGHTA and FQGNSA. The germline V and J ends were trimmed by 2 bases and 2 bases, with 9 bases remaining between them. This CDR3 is CASSLMGTTNEKLFF. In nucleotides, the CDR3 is TGTGCCAGCAGCTTAATGGGGACGACTAATGAAAAACTGTTTTTT.

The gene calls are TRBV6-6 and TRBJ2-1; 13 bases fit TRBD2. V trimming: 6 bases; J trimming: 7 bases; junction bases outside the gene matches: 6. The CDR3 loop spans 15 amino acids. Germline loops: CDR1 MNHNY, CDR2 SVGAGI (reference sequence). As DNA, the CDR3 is TGTGCCAGCAGGGAGGGACTAGCGGGGCCTAATGAGCAGTTCTTC. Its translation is CASREGLAGPNEQFF.